Below are 31 T cell receptor beta chains sequenced from a single sample in a study of blood T cell repertoires in COVID-19. Using immunoSEQ multiplex PCR, the repertoire was profiled, and TCRdb retains in-frame clones only, with some absent. The sample consists of about 73,000 clones, 89% of them appearing once. What was sequenced was peripheral blood. The receptors originated from an older man with acute or convalescent COVID-19.

This chain connects TRBV6-5 to TRBJ2-3; TRBD2 matches 7 bases. From germline, CDR1 is MNHEY and CDR2 SVGAGI. Trimming cost V 3 bases and J 0 bases; bases outside gene matches: 3. This CDR3 is built from 15 residues. CDR3 nucleotide sequence: TGTGCCAGCAGTTATGCTAGCGGTAGCACAGATACGCAGTATTTT. It specifies CASSYASGSTDTQYF.

This rearrangement joins TRBV3-1 (or the pseudogene TRBV3-2) to TRBJ1-1; TRBD1 matches at 10 bases. Trimming at V came to 0 bases and at J to 1 base, leaving 5 bases not matched to a gene. Germline-derived CDR1 and CDR2 are LGHDT and YNNKEL (reference sequence). This CDR3 is built from 17 residues. For the CDR3, the DNA is TGTGCCAGCAGCCAAGATTTAGGGACAGGGGCGAACACTGAAGCTTTCTTT. Translated, it gives CASSQDLGTGANTEAFF.

This sequence joins TRBV6-6 and TRBJ2-1; perhaps TRBD1 as D (6 bases). CDR1 and CDR2 from the germline V gene are MNHNY and SVGAGI (reference sequence). V lost 2 bases and J 1 base, leaving 9 bases between the germline ends. This CDR3 spans 15 amino acids. Here the CDR3 DNA reads TGTGCCAGCAGTTACGGCAGGGGTTCCTACAATGAGCAGTTCTTC. Translated, it gives CASSYGRGSYNEQFF.

V gene TRBV11-2 combines with J gene TRBJ2-2, with TRBD2 matching 10 bases. The J segment lost 5 bases and the V segment lost 3 bases, leaving 3 bases of the junction unmatched. Per germline, CDR1 SGHAT and CDR2 FQNNGV. The CDR3 is 15 residues long. CDR3 DNA: TGTGCCAGCAGCTTTGGACTAGCGGTAACCGGGGAGCTGTTTTTT. This encodes CASSFGLAVTGELFF.

The chain combines TRBV28 with TRBJ1-5; a weak D match, TRBD1 (6 bases). The CDR3 length is 15 residues. CDR1 is MDHEN, CDR2 SYDVKM, per germline. Trimming removed 3 bases at V and 7 bases at J, with 16 bases between. CDR3 protein: CASSLPQGRGQPQHF. CDR3 nucleotides: TGTGCCAGCAGTTTGCCTCAGGGGAGAGGCCAGCCCCAGCATTTT.

This clone was recorded once. The V call is TRBV2, the J call TRBJ2-1; D is perhaps TRBD1 (6 bases). Germline V gives CDR1 SNHLY, CDR2 FYNNEI. Trimming stripped 11 bases from V and 4 bases from J, with 18 bases between. The CDR3 is 14 residues long. The CDR3 DNA reads as TGTGCCCGACGAGCAGGGGTCTCTTACAATGAGCAGTTCTTC. Its protein is CARRAGVSYNEQFF.

This clone was observed once. The chain uses TRBV27 and TRBJ2-3, with TRBD1 matching 10 bases. Germline V gene data show CDR1 as MNHEY and CDR2 as SMNVEV (reference sequence). The V gene end was trimmed by 6 bases and the J gene end by 2 bases; junction bases not matched to a gene: 11. This CDR3 has 17 residues. CDR3 nucleotides: TGTGCCAGCAGATCCGGGACAGGGGTTTACTTCACAGATACGCAGTATTTT. Protein product: CASRSGTGVYFTDTQYF.

The rearrangement uses TRBV9 and TRBJ2-7; D not certain. The V gene lost 0 bases and the J gene lost 1 base, with 8 bases spanning the gap. Looked up from germline, CDR1 is SGDLS and CDR2 is YYNGEE. This CDR3 is built from 14 residues. The CDR3 sequence is CASSVGIGSYEQYF. As DNA, the CDR3 is TGTGCCAGCAGCGTAGGAATCGGGTCCTACGAGCAGTACTTC.

In its sample, this clone was seen a few times. The chain links TRBV3-1 (or the pseudogene TRBV3-2) to TRBJ2-6; TRBD1 matches at 10 bases. This CDR3 comprises 14 residues. In germline, CDR1 is LGHDT, CDR2 YNNKEL (reference sequence). Trimming cost V 4 bases and J 11 bases; bases outside gene matches: 5. The DNA for the CDR3 is TGTGCCAGCAGCCGTTCGACAGGGGGCGACGTCCTGACTTTC. Its protein product is CASSRSTGGDVLTF.

This chain connects TRBV5-6 to TRBJ2-5, with 8 bases identical to TRBD1. The CDR3 sequence is 15 residues long. Per germline, CDR1 SGHDT and CDR2 YYEEEE. Losses at the gene ends were 4 bases for V and 1 base for J; bases not matched to a gene: 6. The DNA for the CDR3 is TGTGCCAGCAGCATCCGGACAGGGAGCCAAGAGACCCAGTACTTC. This gives the protein CASSIRTGSQETQYF.

V and J are TRBV5-1 and TRBJ2-5; 8 nucleotides line up with TRBD2. After removal of 2 bases from V and 5 bases from J, the junction contained 5 bases not matched to a gene. The CDR3 has 14 amino acids. Germline V lookup: CDR1 SGHRS, CDR2 YFSETQ. The CDR3 loop reads CASSFGGTRETQYF. DNA of the CDR3: TGCGCCAGCAGCTTCGGCGGGACTAGGGAGACCCAGTACTTC. Filled out from reference TRBV5-1 and TRBJ2-5, the complete variable domain reads KAGVTQTPRYLIKTRGQQVTLSCSPISGHRSVSWYQQTPGQGLQFLFEYFSETQRNKGNFPGRFSGRQFSNSRSEMNVSTLELGDSALYLCASSFGGTRETQYFGPGTRLLVL.

This chain joins TRBV6-5 and TRBJ1-5; tentative D call: TRBD1 (5 bases). Germline V gene data show CDR1 as MNHEY and CDR2 as SVGAGI. V gave up 4 bases and J gave up 3 bases, with 10 bases separating them. This CDR3 comprises 14 residues. The CDR3 coding sequence is TGTGCCAGCAGTTCCGACAGACCCAATCAGCCCCAGCATTTT. The encoded protein is CASSSDRPNQPQHF.

The chain is built from TRBV7-9 and TRBJ2-3, with D perhaps matching TRBD2 (6 bases). The CDR3 is 14 residues long. CDR1 is SEHNR and CDR2 is FQNEAQ in the germline V gene (reference sequence). Trimming took off 1 base at V and 6 bases at J, with 11 bases between the two ends. The CDR3 region has the DNA TGTGCCAGCAGCTTAGATGGAGGGAGCGATACGCAGTATTTT. It translates to CASSLDGGSDTQYF.

The chain has TRBV24-1 and TRBJ2-1; perhaps TRBD1 as D (6 bases). The germline CDR1 and CDR2 sequences are KGHDR and SFDVKD. V was shortened by 5 bases and J by 4 bases, with 11 bases between the two germline ends. The CDR3 is 14 residues long. The CDR3: CATSAAQGYNEQFF. The CDR3 nucleotides are TGTGCCACCAGTGCCGCCCAGGGGTACAATGAGCAGTTCTTC.

J is TRBJ1-3 and V is TRBV5-1, with D maybe TRBD1 (5 bases). The CDR3 totals 19 residues. Deletions cut 0 bases from V and 0 bases from J, with 19 bases between. Germline CDR1 SGHRS, CDR2 YFSETQ. As DNA, the CDR3 is TGCGCCAGCAGCTTGGTTTCGAAGGACATCAAAATCTCTGGAAACACCATATATTTT. Translated, it gives CASSLVSKDIKISGNTIYF. Complete variable domain (other parts from reference TRBV5-1 and TRBJ1-3): KAGVTQTPRYLIKTRGQQVTLSCSPISGHRSVSWYQQTPGQGLQFLFEYFSETQRNKGNFPGRFSGRQFSNSRSEMNVSTLELGDSALYLCASSLVSKDIKISGNTIYFGEGSWLTVV.

V is TRBV5-1 and J is TRBJ1-3; the D gene is possibly TRBD1 (5 bases). Trimming took off 5 bases at V and 0 bases at J, with 15 bases between the two ends. Looked up from germline, CDR1 is SGHRS and CDR2 is YFSETQ. The CDR3 runs to 16 residues. The CDR3 coding sequence is TGCGCCAGCAGTGCGGGGGGAGGTTACTCTGGAAACACCATATATTTT. As protein: CASSAGGGYSGNTIYF.

V gene TRBV3-1 (or the pseudogene TRBV3-2) combines with J gene TRBJ1-2; D might be TRBD1 (5 bases). This CDR3 is 13 amino acids long. Germline V gives CDR1 LGHDT, CDR2 YNNKEL (reference sequence). The V and J ends lost 2 bases and 8 bases respectively, with 12 bases between them. The CDR3 region has the DNA TGTGCCAGCAGCCAAAACCAGGGAGGCGGCTACACCTTC. Its translation is CASSQNQGGGYTF.

V usage is TRBV7-9 and J usage is TRBJ1-4; the D gene is possibly TRBD1 (5 bases). CDR3 size: 14 residues. The germline V gene encodes CDR1 SEHNR and CDR2 FQNEAQ (reference sequence). The V end lost 3 bases, the J end lost 5 bases, and 10 bases lay between the germline ends. CDR3 DNA sequence: TGTGCCAGCAGCTTGACAGAAGCGAATGAAAAACTGTTTTTT. Translated: CASSLTEANEKLFF. Based on the CDR3 plus reference TRBV7-9 and TRBJ1-4, the full variable domain is DTGVSQNPRHKITKRGQNVTFRCDPISEHNRLYWYRQTLGQGPEFLTYFQNEAQLEKSRLLSDRFSAERPKGSFSTLEIQRTEQGDSAMYLCASSLTEANEKLFFGSGTQLSVL.

This clone has just a few counts. The chain couples TRBV7-2 to TRBJ2-7; 7 bases line up with TRBD2. V lost 2 bases to trimming and J lost 0 bases; unmatched junction nucleotides: 4. The CDR3 covers 15 residues. Germline V lookup: CDR1 SGHTA, CDR2 FQGNSA. The CDR3 region is CASSLSAGPSYEQYF. Here the CDR3 DNA reads TGTGCCAGCAGCTTATCAGCGGGGCCCTCCTACGAGCAGTACTTC.

The J gene is TRBJ2-7, the V gene TRBV7-9; the D gene is possibly TRBD1 (5 bases). Trimming shortened V by 1 base and J by 0 bases, and 7 bases separated the two germline ends. The CDR3 length is 14 residues. Germline V gene sequence: CDR1 SEHNR, CDR2 FQNEAQ (reference sequence). The CDR3 here is CASSLEGVSYEQYF. The CDR3 DNA follows: TGTGCCAGCAGCTTAGAAGGGGTCTCCTACGAGCAGTACTTC.

The chain employs TRBV29-1 and TRBJ2-1; 9 nucleotides align to TRBD1. The CDR3 consists of 13 residues. CDR1 is SQVTM and CDR2 is ANQGSEA in the germline V gene. With 6 bases clipped from V and 2 bases from J, the junction kept 2 bases outside the gene matches. For the CDR3, the DNA is TGCAGCGTGGGACAGGGAACCTACAATGAGCAGTTCTTC. It specifies CSVGQGTYNEQFF.

This chain uses TRBV19 with TRBJ1-1; D call uncertain. From germline, CDR1 is LNHDA and CDR2 SQIVND (reference sequence). The ends were cut back, 8 bases at V and 6 bases at J, with 16 bases in the middle. CDR3 length equals 13 residues. CDR3 DNA: TGTGCCAGTTGCCGGGGATCCACCCCTGAAGCTTTCTTT. Its protein is CASCRGSTPEAFF.

The V call is TRBV2, the J call TRBJ2-1; 12 bases align to TRBD1. Looked up from germline, CDR1 is SNHLY and CDR2 is FYNNEI. This CDR3 has 15 residues. The ends lost 5 bases at V and 8 bases at J; junction bases unmatched: 7. The CDR3 DNA reads as TGTGCCAGCAGTTCCGGGACAGGGGGCTCCTATGAGCAGTTCTTC. Translation gives CASSSGTGGSYEQFF. The full variable domain, in which reference TRBV2 and TRBJ2-1 provide the parts outside the CDR3, is EPEVTQTPSHQVTQMGQEVILRCVPISNHLYFYWYRQILGQKVEFLVSFYNNEISEKSEIFDDQFSVERPDGSNFTLKIRSTKLEDSAMYFCASSSGTGGSYEQFFGPGTRLTVL.

The genes are TRBV5-4 and TRBJ2-1, with D possibly being TRBD2 (6 bases). Looked up from germline, CDR1 is SGHNT and CDR2 is YYREEE (reference sequence). The CDR3 runs to 13 residues. V dropped 1 base and J dropped 9 bases, with 11 bases sitting between them. CDR3 sequence reads: CASSLMAGSEQFF. The CDR3 DNA is TGTGCCAGCAGCTTGATGGCGGGGAGTGAGCAGTTCTTC.

The chain carries TRBV12-3 or TRBV12-4 and TRBJ2-7, with no clear D. V was shortened by 3 bases and J by 0 bases, with 3 bases between the two germline ends. This CDR3 contains 12 residues. In DNA, the CDR3 is TGTGCCAGCAGTTTCCGCTCCTACGAGCAGTACTTC. Translated, it gives CASSFRSYEQYF.

The chain uses TRBV5-4 and TRBJ1-3; 10 bases map to TRBD1. The germline gives CDR1 SGHNT, CDR2 YYREEE (reference sequence). After removal of 3 bases from V and 0 bases from J, the junction contained 9 bases not matched to a gene. The CDR3 has 18 amino acids. The CDR3 nucleotides are TGTGCCAGCAGCTCTGAGGACAGGGGGATCCTCTCTGGAAACACCATATATTTT. Protein sequence: CASSSEDRGILSGNTIYF.

This chain links TRBV3-1 (or the pseudogene TRBV3-2) with TRBJ2-5; no clear D gene. This CDR3 region has 13 residues. Trimming shortened V by 4 bases and J by 0 bases, and 6 bases separated the two germline ends. Per the germline V gene, CDR1 is LGHDT and CDR2 is YNNKEL (reference sequence). The CDR3 spells CASSPSYQETQYF. The DNA for the CDR3 is TGTGCCAGCAGCCCCTCGTACCAAGAGACCCAGTACTTC.

This clone has a single count. The chain recombines TRBV30 with TRBJ1-4; D remains ambiguous. This CDR3 is 16 amino acids long. V gave up 2 bases and J gave up 7 bases, with 20 bases separating them. Per germline, CDR1 GTSNPN and CDR2 SVGIG (reference sequence). The CDR3 DNA reads as TGTGCCTGGAGTAGCGGCCAGGTCCTTATGGCTGAAAAACTGTTTTTT. Its translation is CAWSSGQVLMAEKLFF.

J is TRBJ1-5 and V is TRBV18; the D gene is possibly TRBD1 (5 bases). V lost 2 bases, J lost 6 bases, and 8 bases lay in between. Germline CDR1 reads KGHSH; CDR2 reads LQKENI. The CDR3 spans 13 residues. The CDR3 nucleotides read TGTGCCAGCTCACCAGGGGGGGGTCAGCCCCAGCATTTT. Translation: CASSPGGGQPQHF.

The gene calls are TRBV5-1 and TRBJ2-7; tentative D call: TRBD2 (6 bases). This CDR3 spans 13 amino acids. From germline, CDR1 is SGHRS and CDR2 YFSETQ. Between the trimmed V and J ends, which lost 4 bases and 6 bases, there was a span of 14 bases. The CDR3 spells CASSPSMGGEQYF. The CDR3 bases are TGCGCCAGCAGCCCATCAATGGGGGGCGAGCAGTACTTC.

J is TRBJ1-2 and V is TRBV3-1 (or the pseudogene TRBV3-2); 11 bases align to TRBD1. Unmatched junction bases numbered 5, after V lost 5 bases and J lost 6 bases. This CDR3 has 14 amino acids. Germline assignment: CDR1 LGHDT and CDR2 YNNKEL (reference sequence). The DNA of the CDR3 is TGTGCCAGCAGCTCCGAGGACAGGGGGCATGGCTACACCTTC. It specifies CASSSEDRGHGYTF.